Each of the 11 T cell receptor beta chains below was sequenced from the same sample in a study of OX40 agonist ivuxolimab in advanced cancers. TCRdb keeps only in-frame clones here, not all; method: immunoSEQ multiplex PCR. The data hold about 19,000 clones, with around 68% observed a single time. Sequences were derived from CD4+ or CD8+ T cells sorted from blood, sampled in a trial of the OX40 agonist ivuxolimab. The origin of the receptors is an adult with an advanced solid tumor such as melanoma, head and neck, liver or kidney cancer.

This clone was found once. The chain couples TRBV19 to TRBJ2-1; D possibly uses TRBD1 or TRBD2 (5 bases each). The CDR3 consists of 15 residues. In germline, CDR1 is LNHDA, CDR2 SQIVND (reference sequence). Between the trimmed V and J ends, which lost 7 bases and 6 bases, there was a span of 19 bases. The CDR3 DNA follows: TGTGCCAGTACTTTCCGGGACGATCGACTCAATGAGCAGTTCTTC. Translated, it gives CASTFRDDRLNEQFF.

This chain uses TRBV28 with TRBJ2-7; TRBD1 aligns across 8 bases. The CDR3 runs to 15 residues. CDR1 and CDR2 from the germline V gene are MDHEN and SYDVKM. The V gene end was trimmed by 0 bases and the J gene end by 6 bases; junction bases not matched to a gene: 7. The CDR3 sequence: CASSLWNRGYGEQYF. Written as DNA, the CDR3 is TGTGCCAGCAGTTTATGGAACAGGGGGTACGGCGAGCAGTACTTC.

This clone turned up a few times. The genes are TRBV7-3 and TRBJ2-7; 10 bases align to TRBD2. Germline V gene lookup returns CDR1 SGHTA and CDR2 FQGTGA. CDR3 length: 17 residues. Trimming removed 5 bases from V and 5 bases from J; junction bases left unmatched: 15. CDR3 in DNA: TGTGCCAGCAGCCTACGGGGAAGCGGGAGGGCCGATGACGAGCAGTACTTC. It specifies CASSLRGSGRADDEQYF.

CDR3 coding DNA: TGTGCCAGTAGTCCTACAGGGGGACCCTTCTACGAGCAGTACTTC. It translates to CASSPTGGPFYEQYF. The chain has TRBV19 and TRBJ2-7; 8 bases are a match to TRBD1. CDR1 LNHDA and CDR2 SQIVND come from the germline V gene (reference sequence). V gave up 5 bases and J gave up 3 bases; unmatched junction bases: 9. The CDR3 is made up of 15 amino acids.

The chain combines TRBV7-2 with TRBJ2-3; D remains ambiguous. Deletions cut 1 base from V and 0 bases from J, with 8 bases between. The CDR3 is made up of 15 amino acids. Germline loops: CDR1 SGHTA, CDR2 FQGNSA. In DNA, the CDR3 is TGTGCCAGCAGCTTAGAATTCTTTAGCACAGATACGCAGTATTTT. It yields the protein CASSLEFFSTDTQYF.

As DNA, the CDR3 is TGCGCCAGCGCTGGGACCGCAAGCTACGAGCAGTACTTC. Its protein product is CASAGTASYEQYF. V and J are TRBV5-1 and TRBJ2-7, with D perhaps given as TRBD1 or TRBD2 (5 bases each). Trimming pared 7 bases from V and 3 bases from J, leaving 14 bases between. This CDR3 is built from 13 residues. The germline gives CDR1 SGHRS, CDR2 YFSETQ.

This clone was detected once. This chain uses TRBV19 with TRBJ2-1; the match to TRBD2 covers 7 bases. V lost 6 bases, J lost 0 bases, and 5 bases stayed unmatched. CDR3 length equals 15 residues. Germline loops: CDR1 LNHDA, CDR2 SQIVND (reference sequence). In DNA form, the CDR3 reads TGTGCCAGTAGCCCAAGCGGGAACTCCTACAATGAGCAGTTCTTC. This encodes CASSPSGNSYNEQFF. The variable domain in full, with the rest retrieved from reference TRBV19 and TRBJ2-1, is DGGITQSPKYLFRKEGQNVTLSCEQNLNHDAMYWYRQDPGQGLRLIYYSQIVNDFQKGDIAEGYSVSREKKESFPLTVTSAQKNPTAFYLCASSPSGNSYNEQFFGPGTRLTVL.

This chain uses TRBV5-5 with TRBJ2-5, with a weak D call TRBD2 (5 bases). The CDR3 runs 14 residues. Germline loops: CDR1 SGHKS, CDR2 YYEKEE (reference sequence). V dropped 7 bases and J dropped 2 bases, with 15 bases sitting between them. As DNA, the CDR3 is TGTGCCAGCCTCATCGGGGAGATACAAGAGACCCAGTACTTC. Encoded protein: CASLIGEIQETQYF.

The J gene is TRBJ1-3, the V gene TRBV4-1; no definite D call. CDR3 length: 17 amino acids. The V end was cut by 0 bases, the J end by 2 bases, with 14 bases between. Germline loops: CDR1 MGHRA, CDR2 YSYEKL. The CDR3 DNA reads TGCGCCAGCAGCCAAGATCTCGCAGCCTACCCTGGAAACACCATATATTTT. This encodes CASSQDLAAYPGNTIYF.

This chain uses TRBV6-6 with TRBJ2-7, with D tentatively TRBD2 (6 bases). Germline CDR1 MNHNY, CDR2 SVGAGI (reference sequence). V was cut by 7 bases and J by 2 bases, with 15 bases left in between. CDR3 length: 14 residues. CDR3 residues: CASNPGLQPYEQYF. The DNA of the CDR3 is TGTGCCAGCAATCCGGGACTGCAGCCCTACGAGCAGTACTTC.

The V call is TRBV10-2, the J call TRBJ2-5, with TRBD2 matching over 11 bases. The J call may be faulty, since TRBJ2-7 better matches the DNA end. Germline CDR1 reads WSHSY; CDR2 reads SAAADI. The CDR3 runs 14 residues. The CDR3 reads CASRRPTSGAEQYF. The CDR3 region has the DNA TGCGCCAGCAGACGTCCGACTAGCGGGGCCGAGCAGTACTTC.